The T cell receptor beta chain under discussion was sequenced for a study of T cells in narcolepsy. For the study at large: Donors had narcolepsy type 1 or type 2, or were healthy controls. Study-level findings and limits: Healthy controls reportedly lacked the autoreactive clonotypes serially found in patients' blood.

V shed 3 bases and J 5 bases; nucleotides not matched to a gene: 3. This CDR3 is 15 amino acids long. Germline lookup yields CDR1 SGDLS and CDR2 YYNGEE. The repertoire was sequenced with immunoSEQ multiplex PCR; TCRdb's copy has only in-frame clones and lacks some. The repertoire has 25,000 to 35,000 clones, around 83% of them found once; the top ten carry about 0.64%. Regarding this clone: The antigen is not known.

The sequencing input was memory (CD45RA-) CD4+ T cells from blood. The chain carries TRBV9 and TRBJ2-5; 14 nucleotides agree with TRBD2. The TCR comes from a human donor in good health. DNA for the CDR3: TGTGCCAGCAGCGGACTAGCGGGGGGGTCGGAGACCCAGTACTTC. Amino acids: CASSGLAGGSETQYF.